This T cell receptor (beta chain) was sequenced for a study of Tregs in tolerant kidney transplant recipients. Overall study findings and caveats: Few patients were studied, so findings need validation in larger groups. Activated donor B cell expansion appeared to reveal the most relevant donor-specific TCRbeta repertoire.

CDR1 and CDR2 from the germline V gene are MRHNA and SNTAGT. The CDR3 contains 17 residues. V gave up 0 bases and J gave up 4 bases; unmatched junction bases: 10. Libraries were prepared by immunoSEQ multiplex PCR; TCRdb keeps only in-frame clonotypes and omits some of them. The table includes approximately 99,000 clones, 90% detected once. Comment on this clone: Antigen specificity is unknown.

J is TRBJ1-1 and V is TRBV6-4, with 8 bases fitting TRBD1. The source is a human donor who received a combined kidney and bone marrow transplant. The input for sequencing was CD4+ T cells from blood, taken before the transplant. CDR3 protein: CASSDSRQGARATEAFF. DNA for the CDR3: TGTGCCAGCAGTGACTCGCGGCAGGGGGCTAGGGCCACTGAAGCTTTCTTT.